A single sample gave rise to the 18 T cell receptor beta chains below, sequenced in a study of blood T cell repertoires in COVID-19. TCRdb keeps only in-frame clones here, not all; method: immunoSEQ multiplex PCR. The table has 200,000 or so clones, 85% to 90% seen once. Source material: peripheral blood. These TCRs come from a man aged 55 to 69 with acute or convalescent COVID-19.

This rearrangement joins TRBV10-3 to TRBJ2-3; 9 bases fit TRBD1. This CDR3 has 16 amino acids. With V trimmed by 6 bases and J by 1 base, 8 bases remained unmatched. Germline V lookup: CDR1 ENHRY, CDR2 SYGVKD. As DNA, the CDR3 is TGTGCCATCAGCGCCCCACAGGGGGCTGGCACAGATACGCAGTATTTT. It specifies CAISAPQGAGTDTQYF.

Only one count was recorded for this clone. The chain combines TRBV4-2 with TRBJ2-5, with 14 bases that match TRBD2. CDR1 and CDR2 from the germline V gene are LGHNA and YNFKEQ. J gave up 3 bases and V 7 bases, and 7 bases lay outside the gene matches. The length of the CDR3 is 16 residues. DNA for the CDR3: TGTGCCAGCACAACTCTGGGACTAGCGGGGGAAGAGACCCAGTACTTC. Translation: CASTTLGLAGEETQYF.

The CDR3 bases are TGTGCCAGCAGGAGGGAGTCCTATAATTCACCCCTCCACTTT. It is translated as CASRRESYNSPLHF. V gene TRBV6-4 combines with J gene TRBJ1-6, with D hard to call. The CDR3 is 14 residues long. V was cut by 6 bases and J by 1 base, with 7 bases left in between. Germline CDR1 is MRHNA and CDR2 is SNTAGT.

This clone showed up just once. J is TRBJ1-5 and V is TRBV18; D is unresolved. This CDR3 comprises 13 residues. Germline V gives CDR1 KGHSH, CDR2 LQKENI. The V gene lost 3 bases and the J gene lost 0 bases, with 3 bases spanning the gap. The CDR3 sequence: CASSPNSNQPQHF. The CDR3 bases are TGTGCCAGCTCACCCAATAGCAATCAGCCCCAGCATTTT.

This clone showed up just a few times. The chain combines TRBV6-5 with TRBJ1-1, with D maybe TRBD1 (5 bases). V was shortened by 6 bases and J by 4 bases, with 12 bases between the two germline ends. The CDR3 is 13 amino acids. Germline CDR1 and CDR2: MNHEY and SVGAGI. The CDR3 DNA reads TGTGCCAGCAGATCGACAGCTGCCACTGAAGCTTTCTTT. Amino acid sequence: CASRSTAATEAFF.

The chain couples TRBV6-1 to TRBJ1-1, with D maybe TRBD1 (6 bases). CDR3 length equals 12 residues. V was cut by 3 bases and J by 5 bases, with 7 bases left in between. Germline-derived CDR1 and CDR2 are MNHNS and SASEGT. This chain's CDR3 is CASSDGQTEAFF. CDR3 DNA sequence: TGTGCCAGCAGTGACGGACAGACTGAAGCTTTCTTT.

The chain combines TRBV12-3 or TRBV12-4 with TRBJ2-7; tentative D call: TRBD1 (6 bases). Trimming removed 2 bases at V and 5 bases at J, with 10 bases between. CDR3 length: 13 residues. The CDR3 reads CASSLQGRNEQYF. CDR3 DNA: TGTGCCAGCAGTTTACAGGGGCGCAACGAGCAGTACTTC.

J is TRBJ2-5 and V is TRBV7-9, with 8 bases fitting TRBD1. The CDR3 spans 13 residues. After removal of 7 bases from V and 4 bases from J, the junction contained 5 bases not matched to a gene. CDR1 is SEHNR, CDR2 FQNEAQ, per germline (reference sequence). The CDR3 loop is CASTLDRAETQYF. Here the CDR3 DNA reads TGTGCCAGCACCCTGGACAGGGCAGAGACCCAGTACTTC.

The chain employs TRBV5-1 and TRBJ2-3, with TRBD2 matching over 8 bases. The CDR3 is made up of 19 amino acids. CDR1 is SGHRS and CDR2 is YFSETQ in the germline V gene. V lost 4 bases to trimming and J lost 2 bases; unmatched junction nucleotides: 18. The CDR3 DNA reads TGCGCCAGCAGCCTAGGCGAGGCGGGGGGCCGTCTCAACACAGATACGCAGTATTTT. Its protein is CASSLGEAGGRLNTDTQYF.

The chain recombines TRBV7-2 with TRBJ1-1, with 8 bases that match TRBD1. This CDR3 region has 14 residues. The germline V gene has CDR1 SGHTA and CDR2 FQGNSA. V was clipped by 4 bases and J by 5 bases; unmatched bases: 6. The CDR3 DNA is TGTGCCAGCAGCTCCCAGGGGGCGGGAACTGAAGCTTTCTTT. Residues: CASSSQGAGTEAFF.

This clone was recorded only once. This chain connects TRBV6-5 to TRBJ2-5; 7 bases map to TRBD1. The junction had 6 bases not matched to a gene; V was cut back by 5 bases and J by 0 bases. CDR3 length: 15 residues. Germline V gives CDR1 MNHEY, CDR2 SVGAGI. CDR3 DNA: TGTGCCAGCAGTCGAAACAGGGGATACCAAGAGACCCAGTACTTC. This gives the protein CASSRNRGYQETQYF.

The J gene is TRBJ2-1, the V gene TRBV7-2, with 12 positions matching TRBD2. J lost 7 bases, V lost 0 bases, and 4 bases had no gene match. The germline V gene has CDR1 SGHTA and CDR2 FQGNSA. The CDR3 extends over 16 amino acids. CDR3 nucleotides: TGTGCCAGCAGCTTAGCTTCTAGCGGGGGGGCAAATGAGCAGTTCTTC. Amino acid sequence: CASSLASSGGANEQFF.

Concerning this clone: The same CDR3 arises from other DNA sequences in this sample as well. The chain employs TRBV4-3 and TRBJ1-2, with D unclear. The CDR3 is 13 amino acids. The V end lost 1 base, the J end lost 4 bases, and 7 bases lay between the germline ends. Germline CDR1 reads LGHNA; CDR2 reads YSLEER. The CDR3 DNA sequence: TGCGCCAGCAGCCAAGTTGGCCTCTATGGCTACACCTTC. Its protein product is CASSQVGLYGYTF.

The CDR3 coding sequence is TGCGCCAGCAGCTTAGGGGACAGGGGCTCCTACGAGCAGTACTTC. This encodes CASSLGDRGSYEQYF. The V and J genes are TRBV5-1 and TRBJ2-7, with 10 bases that match TRBD1. Per germline, CDR1 SGHRS and CDR2 YFSETQ. Germline trimming cut 2 bases from V and 0 bases from J; bases unmatched to any gene: 2. The CDR3 is made up of 15 amino acids.

The V call is TRBV27, the J call TRBJ1-5; possible D gene TRBD1, 6 bases. The CDR3 contains 14 residues. Germline-derived CDR1 and CDR2 are MNHEY and SMNVEV (reference sequence). V lost 5 bases and J lost 4, with 12 bases in between. The CDR3 loop is CASSPTGSNQPQHF. CDR3 in DNA: TGTGCCAGCAGTCCGACAGGATCGAATCAGCCCCAGCATTTT.

The chain recombines TRBV27 with TRBJ2-3, with D perhaps TRBD2 (6 bases). Germline V gene sequence: CDR1 MNHEY, CDR2 SMNVEV (reference sequence). V lost 6 bases, J lost 0 bases, and 10 bases lay in between. CDR3 length: 14 residues. For the CDR3, the DNA is TGTGCCAGCAGCTACGGGGGTAGCACAGATACGCAGTATTTT. Translation gives CASSYGGSTDTQYF.

J is TRBJ1-5 and V is TRBV12-5; D is possibly TRBD1 (5 bases). Between the trimmed V and J ends, which lost 2 bases and 1 base, there was a span of 6 bases. CDR1 is LGHNT, CDR2 FRNRAP, per germline. CDR3 length equals 14 residues. CDR3 loop: CASGLTGSNQPQHF. CDR3 nucleotide sequence: TGTGCTAGTGGTTTGACAGGCAGCAATCAGCCCCAGCATTTT.

The chain links TRBV11-3 to TRBJ2-7; possible D gene TRBD1, 5 bases. The germline V and J ends were trimmed by 2 bases and 3 bases, with 20 bases remaining between them. The V gene's germline CDR1 is SGHNT and CDR2 YENEEA. The CDR3 spans 17 residues. In nucleotides, the CDR3 is TGTGCCAGCAGCTTAACCCCGGCAGGGCACAATTACTACGAGCAGTACTTC. It is translated as CASSLTPAGHNYYEQYF.